The subject of this entry is one T cell receptor (beta chain). The antigen is undetermined. Sequenced material consisted of expressed TCRB transcripts (all of the isolated RNA was reverse transcribed). Method: immunoSEQ multiplex PCR; TCRdb's copy keeps in-frame clones and lacks some. The repertoire holds a few hundred thousand clones, with roughly a quarter as singletons. These data are taken from a study of beta chain features in type 1 diabetes. Looking at the study overall: Researchers looked at about 110 million sorted cells across all samples.

Study conclusions and caveats: For cells with high TCR expression, cDNA sequencing could yield over-representation. All four CD4+ subsets of Type 1 diabetes patients contained TCRB CDR3s that were moderately but significantly shorter. No resolution was reached here on whether HLA type influences TCRB rearrangement.

Germline loops: CDR1 KGHSY, CDR2 FQNENV. Trimming took off 1 base at V and 4 bases at J, with 11 bases between the two ends. The CDR3 is 15 amino acids. Via CD45RO/CCR7/CD25/CD127/CD95/CD27, cells of the CD4+ naive, central memory, regulatory and stem cell-like memory subsets were sorted. V usage is TRBV16 and J usage is TRBJ1-5; no clear D. Sample: naive CD4+ T cells from blood. This TCR was sampled from a woman aged 30 to 39 with type 1 diabetes. The CDR3 DNA sequence: TGTGCCAGCAGCCAATATGGCAGCAGGAATCAGCCCCAGCATTTT. Protein sequence: CASSQYGSRNQPQHF.